This TCR beta chain was profiled in a study of CD8 T cells in ankylosing spondylitis. Study-wide results and limits: Blood from ankylosing spondylitis patients appeared to carry a characteristic eight-variant TCR beta motif.

This clonotype was seen many times. The antigen is undetermined. The CDR3 has 17 amino acids. Germline V gene sequence: CDR1 GTSNPN, CDR2 SVGIG (reference sequence). The V and J ends lost 0 bases and 3 bases respectively, with 18 bases between them. TCRdb independently ran MiXCR on the 5' RACE reads; one entry per CDR3 protein. The sample lists more than 150,000 distinct CDR3 sequences; 15% to 20% were seen once. The J gene is TRBJ2-4, the V gene TRBV30; the D gene is possibly TRBD1 (5 bases). The sample consisted of blood, either unsorted or a sorted T cell fraction (not recorded which). The origin of this receptor is a male donor under 30 with ankylosing spondylitis or in good health (not recorded which). This CDR3 reads CAWSVPRAGWDKNIQYF. CDR3 coding DNA: TGTGCCTGGAGTGTACCAAGGGCAGGGTGGGACAAAAACATTCAGTACTTC.